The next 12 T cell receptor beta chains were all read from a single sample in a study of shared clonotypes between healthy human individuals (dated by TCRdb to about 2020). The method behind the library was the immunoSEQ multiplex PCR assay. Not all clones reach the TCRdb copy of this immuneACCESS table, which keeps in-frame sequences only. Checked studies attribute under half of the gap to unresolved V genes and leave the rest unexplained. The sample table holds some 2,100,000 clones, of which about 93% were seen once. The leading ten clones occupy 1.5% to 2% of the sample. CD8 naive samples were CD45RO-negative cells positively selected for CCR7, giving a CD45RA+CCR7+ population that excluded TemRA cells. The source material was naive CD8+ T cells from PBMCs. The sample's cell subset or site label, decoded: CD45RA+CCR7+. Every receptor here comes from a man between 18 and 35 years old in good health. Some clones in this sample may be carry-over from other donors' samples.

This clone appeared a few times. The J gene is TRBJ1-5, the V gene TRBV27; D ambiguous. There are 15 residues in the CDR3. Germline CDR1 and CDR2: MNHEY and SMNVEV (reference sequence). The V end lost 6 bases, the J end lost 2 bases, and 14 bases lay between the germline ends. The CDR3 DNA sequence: TGTGCCAGCAGCCCAGTCCTACTAGGCAATCAGCCCCAGCATTTT. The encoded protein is CASSPVLLGNQPQHF.

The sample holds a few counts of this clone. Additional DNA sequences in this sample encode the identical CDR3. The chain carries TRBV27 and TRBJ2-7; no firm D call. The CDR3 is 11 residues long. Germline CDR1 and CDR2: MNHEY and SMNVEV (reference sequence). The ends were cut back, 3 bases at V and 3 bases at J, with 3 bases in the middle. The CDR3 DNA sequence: TGTGCCAGCAGTTTGGGCTACGAGCAGTACTTC. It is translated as CASSLGYEQYF.

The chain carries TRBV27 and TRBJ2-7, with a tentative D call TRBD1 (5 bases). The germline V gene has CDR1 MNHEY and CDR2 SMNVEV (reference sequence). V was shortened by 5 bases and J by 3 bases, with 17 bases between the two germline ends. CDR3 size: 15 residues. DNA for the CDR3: TGTGCCAGCAGTCCCGACAGCCCAAGCCACTACGAGCAGTACTTC. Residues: CASSPDSPSHYEQYF.

CDR3 in amino acids: CASSWGLYQETQYF. CDR3 nucleotides: TGTGCCAGCAGCTGGGGACTATACCAAGAGACCCAGTACTTC. The rearrangement uses TRBV5-5 and TRBJ2-5, with 7 bases lining up with TRBD2. In germline, CDR1 is SGHKS, CDR2 YYEKEE (reference sequence). This CDR3 contains 14 residues. The V and J ends lost 3 bases and 0 bases, in that order; junction bases with no gene match: 2.

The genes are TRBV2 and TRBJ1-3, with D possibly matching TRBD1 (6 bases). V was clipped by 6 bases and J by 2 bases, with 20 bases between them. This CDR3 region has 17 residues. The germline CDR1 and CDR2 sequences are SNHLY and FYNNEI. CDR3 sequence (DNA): TGTGCCAGCAGATACGACAGGACGTGGAACACTGGAAACACCATATATTTT. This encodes CASRYDRTWNTGNTIYF.

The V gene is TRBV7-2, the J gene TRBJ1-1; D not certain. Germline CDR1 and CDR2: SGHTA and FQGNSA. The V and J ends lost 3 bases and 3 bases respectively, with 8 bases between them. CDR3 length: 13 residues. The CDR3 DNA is TGTGCCAGCAGCTTTCGGGGATACACTGAAGCTTTCTTT. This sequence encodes CASSFRGYTEAFF.

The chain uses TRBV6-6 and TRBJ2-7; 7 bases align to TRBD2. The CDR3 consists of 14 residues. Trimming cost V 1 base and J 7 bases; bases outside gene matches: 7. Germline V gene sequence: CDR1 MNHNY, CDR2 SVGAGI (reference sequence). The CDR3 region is CASSYLAGAGEQYF. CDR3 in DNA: TGTGCCAGCAGTTACTTGGCGGGAGCAGGGGAGCAGTACTTC.

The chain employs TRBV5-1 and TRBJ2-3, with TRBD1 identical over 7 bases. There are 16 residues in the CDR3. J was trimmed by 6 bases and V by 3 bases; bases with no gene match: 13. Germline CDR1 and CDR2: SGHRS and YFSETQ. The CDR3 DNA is TGCGCCAGCAGCTACTCCCGGGACAGCCTACTTGATACGCAGTATTTT. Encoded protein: CASSYSRDSLLDTQYF.

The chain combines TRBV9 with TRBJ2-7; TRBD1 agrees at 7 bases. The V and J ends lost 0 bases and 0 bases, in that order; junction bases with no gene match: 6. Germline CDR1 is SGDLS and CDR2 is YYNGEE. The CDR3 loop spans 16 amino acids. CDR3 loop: CASSVGGQTSSYEQYF. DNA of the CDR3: TGTGCCAGCAGCGTAGGGGGACAGACGAGCTCCTACGAGCAGTACTTC.

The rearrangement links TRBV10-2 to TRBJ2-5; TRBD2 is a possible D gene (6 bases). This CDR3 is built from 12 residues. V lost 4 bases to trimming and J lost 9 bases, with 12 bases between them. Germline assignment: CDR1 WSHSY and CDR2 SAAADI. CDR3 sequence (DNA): TGCGCCAGCAGTGTCCGACGGGAGCCCCAGTACTTC. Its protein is CASSVRREPQYF.

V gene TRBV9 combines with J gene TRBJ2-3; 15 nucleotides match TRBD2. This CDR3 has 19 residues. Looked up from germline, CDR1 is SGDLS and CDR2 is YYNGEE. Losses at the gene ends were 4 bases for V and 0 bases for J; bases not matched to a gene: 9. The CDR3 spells CASSPSGLAGGSSTDTQYF. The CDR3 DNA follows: TGTGCCAGCAGCCCCTCAGGACTAGCGGGAGGGTCTAGCACAGATACGCAGTATTTT.

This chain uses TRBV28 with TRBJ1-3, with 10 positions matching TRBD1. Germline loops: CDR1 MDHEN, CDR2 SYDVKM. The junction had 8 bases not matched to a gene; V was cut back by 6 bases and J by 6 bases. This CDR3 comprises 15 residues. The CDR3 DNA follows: TGTGCCAGCAGATCCGGGACAGGGGTTTTAAACACCATATATTTT. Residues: CASRSGTGVLNTIYF.